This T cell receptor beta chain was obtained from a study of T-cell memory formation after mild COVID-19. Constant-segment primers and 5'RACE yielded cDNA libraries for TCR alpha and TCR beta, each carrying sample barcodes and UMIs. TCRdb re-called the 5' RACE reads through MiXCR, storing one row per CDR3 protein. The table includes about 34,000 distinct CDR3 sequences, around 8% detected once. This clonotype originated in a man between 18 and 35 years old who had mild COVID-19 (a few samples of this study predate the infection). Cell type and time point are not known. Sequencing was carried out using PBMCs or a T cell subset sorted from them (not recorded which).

This CDR3 is CSASTGSRRYGYTF. The CDR3 DNA follows: TGCAGTGCATCGACGGGATCGAGAAGGTATGGCTACACCTTC. The chain has TRBV20-1 and TRBJ1-2; unclear D gene. Per germline, CDR1 DFQATT and CDR2 SNEGSKA (reference sequence). The CDR3 has 14 amino acids. V shed 6 bases and J shed 5 bases, with 19 bases lying between them.